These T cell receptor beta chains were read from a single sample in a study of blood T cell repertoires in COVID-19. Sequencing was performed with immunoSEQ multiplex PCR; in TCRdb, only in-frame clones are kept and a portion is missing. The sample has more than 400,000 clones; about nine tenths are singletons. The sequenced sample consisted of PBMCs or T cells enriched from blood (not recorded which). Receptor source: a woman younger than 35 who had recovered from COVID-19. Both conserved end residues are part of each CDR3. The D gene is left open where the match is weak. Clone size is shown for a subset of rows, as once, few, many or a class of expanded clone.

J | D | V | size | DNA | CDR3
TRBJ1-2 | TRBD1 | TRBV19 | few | TGTGCCAGTAGTATTGGACAGGGCGGCTATGGCTACACCTTC | CASSIGQGGYGYTF
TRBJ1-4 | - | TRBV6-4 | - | TGTGCCAGCAGTGACGGGGGGAGGGCAGTTGATGAAAAACTGTTTTTT | CASSDGGRAVDEKLFF
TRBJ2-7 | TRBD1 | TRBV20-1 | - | TGCAGTGCTAGTCGAGCAGGGGGAGTCTACGAGCAGTACTTC | CSASRAGGVYEQYF
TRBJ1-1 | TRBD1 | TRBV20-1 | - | TGCAGTGCTAGTGGTTCGACAGGGATGAACACTGAAGCTTTCTTT | CSASGSTGMNTEAFF
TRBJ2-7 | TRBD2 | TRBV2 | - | TGTGCCAGCAGACAGAGCGGGGTCAACTACGAGCAGTACTTC | CASRQSGVNYEQYF
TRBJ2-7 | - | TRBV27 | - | TGTGCCAGCAGTTTGCAAGGGAGGCTCTACGAGCAGTACTTC | CASSLQGRLYEQYF
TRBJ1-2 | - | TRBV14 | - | TGTGCCAGCAGCCTGCTTGGCGGGGGGGTCTATGGCTACACCTTC | CASSLLGGGVYGYTF
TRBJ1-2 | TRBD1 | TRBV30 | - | TGTGCCTGGACAGGGGGACGCCGATATGGCTACACCTTC | CAWTGGRRYGYTF
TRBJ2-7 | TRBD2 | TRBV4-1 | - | TGCGCCAGCAGCCTAGCGGGGACGGTGACCTACGAGCAGTACTTC | CASSLAGTVTYEQYF
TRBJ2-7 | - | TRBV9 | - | TGTGCCAGCAGCGTAGGGCCGACCTACGAGCAGTACTTC | CASSVGPTYEQYF
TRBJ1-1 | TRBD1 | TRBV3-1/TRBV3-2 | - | TGTGCCACCAGACAGGGATCGACGAACACTGAAGCTTTCTTT | CATRQGSTNTEAFF
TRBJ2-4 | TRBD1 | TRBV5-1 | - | TGCGCCAGCAGCCTCGGACAGGGGTTAGCCAAAAACATTCAGTACTTC | CASSLGQGLAKNIQYF
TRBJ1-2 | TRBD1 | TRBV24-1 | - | TGTGCCACCAGTGTCACAGGGGGCGCCGATGGCTACACCTTC | CATSVTGGADGYTF
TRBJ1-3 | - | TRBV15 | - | TGTGCCACCAGCAGAGATATCGGGGGGGCGGGAAACACCATATATTTT | CATSRDIGGAGNTIYF
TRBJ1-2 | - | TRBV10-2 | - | TGCGCCAGCAGTGAGACGGTTAACTATGGCTACACCTTC | CASSETVNYGYTF
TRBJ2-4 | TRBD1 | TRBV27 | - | TGTGCCAGCAGCCTGACAGGGTCCCGAGCCAAAAACATTCAGTACTTC | CASSLTGSRAKNIQYF
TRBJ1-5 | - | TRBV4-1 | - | TGCGCCAGCAGCCAAGATGGGGGGGGTAGCAATCAGCCCCAGCATTTT | CASSQDGGGSNQPQHF
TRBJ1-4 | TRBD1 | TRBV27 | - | TGTGCCAGCAGTCCGAACAGGGGGCGGGATGAAAAACTGTTTTTT | CASSPNRGRDEKLFF
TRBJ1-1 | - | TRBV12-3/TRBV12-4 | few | TGTGCCAGCAGGAGTTACACTGAAGCTTTCTTT | CASRSYTEAFF
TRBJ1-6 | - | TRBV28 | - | TGTGCCACCCGGAGAGTGGGGGGTTCACCCCTCCACTTT | CATRRVGGSPLHF
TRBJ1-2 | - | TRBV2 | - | TGTGCCAGCAGTTTTACCTCACAGGGAAATGGCTACACCTTC | CASSFTSQGNGYTF
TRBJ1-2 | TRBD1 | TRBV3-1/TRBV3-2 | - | TGTGCCAGCAGCCAAGATTCAGGGGGATGGGGCTACACCTTC | CASSQDSGGWGYTF
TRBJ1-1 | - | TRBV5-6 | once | TGTGCCAGCAGCAGAAGATATGGCTCGGGGATGGTAAATGAAGCTTTCTTT | CASSRRYGSGMVNEAFF
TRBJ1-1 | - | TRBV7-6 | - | TGTGCCAGCAGCCCAGGCCAGTCGAGCGGGACTGAAGCTTTCTTT | CASSPGQSSGTEAFF
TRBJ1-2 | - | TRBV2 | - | TGTGCCAGCAGTGAGATCCGGGGGGCAGAGGGCTACACCTTC | CASSEIRGAEGYTF
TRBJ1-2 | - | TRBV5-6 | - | TGTGCCAGCCTCTTTCGGGAAGGGACTTTTGGCTACACCTTC | CASLFREGTFGYTF
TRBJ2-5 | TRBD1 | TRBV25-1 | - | TGTGCCAGCAGTGAGGAGGGACAGGGGGACGGTGAGACCCAGTACTTC | CASSEEGQGDGETQYF
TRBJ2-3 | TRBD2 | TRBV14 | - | TGTGCCAGCAGCCCGGGCCAACTAGCGGGGGGCACAGATACGCAGTATTTT | CASSPGQLAGGTDTQYF